Following are 6 T cell receptor beta chains from one sample sequenced in a study of identical twins. TCRdb reprocessed the 5' RACE reads via MiXCR and lists one record per CDR3 protein. The table shows 600,000 to 800,000 distinct CDR3 sequences, with around 20% occurring only once. These sequences were also reported in another study, on T cells expressing NK-cell markers.

The specimen sequenced was PBMCs. The receptors derive from a woman aged 18-29 years in good health.

The gene calls are TRBV20-1 and TRBJ2-1, with D uncertain. V shed 6 bases and J shed 4 bases, with 10 bases lying between them. The CDR3 runs to 12 residues. CDR1 DFQATT and CDR2 SNEGSKA come from the germline V gene (reference sequence). This chain's CDR3 is CSASDLYNEQFF. The CDR3 bases are TGCAGTGCATCCGACCTTTACAATGAGCAGTTCTTC.

This clonotype was counted many times. The chain carries TRBV20-1 and TRBJ2-7; D is perhaps TRBD1 or TRBD2 (5 bases each). The CDR3 spans 15 residues. Germline V CDR1 and CDR2: DFQATT, SNEGSKA (reference sequence). Trimming removed 0 bases at V and 2 bases at J, with 14 bases between. The CDR3: CSARDRAGSTYEQYF. CDR3 bases: TGCAGTGCTAGAGATCGAGCAGGGAGTACCTACGAGCAGTACTTC.

This clonotype was counted ten times or more. The V and J genes are TRBV7-8 and TRBJ1-6, with D hard to call. This CDR3 comprises 15 residues. CDR1 is SGHVS, CDR2 FQNEAQ, per germline. The V and J ends lost 1 base and 8 bases respectively, with 12 bases between them. The CDR3, as DNA: TGTGCCAGCAGCTTAGAGTTAAGGGAGTATTCACCCCTCCACTTT. This codes for CASSLELREYSPLHF.

This chain links TRBV5-1 with TRBJ1-6; the D is unclear. Germline lookup yields CDR1 SGHRS and CDR2 YFSETQ. CDR3 size: 13 residues. Deletions cut 2 bases from V and 13 bases from J, with 13 bases between. DNA of the CDR3: TGCGCCAGCAGCTTAGATCACCCCGACCCCCTCCACTTT. This gives the protein CASSLDHPDPLHF.

The chain couples TRBV20-1 to TRBJ2-7; 9 bases agree with TRBD2. V shed 2 bases and J 4 bases; nucleotides not matched to a gene: 3. The CDR3 consists of 13 residues. Germline V lookup: CDR1 DFQATT, CDR2 SNEGSKA (reference sequence). The CDR3 region is CSARIAGVYEQYF. The CDR3 coding sequence is TGCAGTGCTAGAATAGCGGGAGTGTACGAGCAGTACTTC.

The chain has TRBV20-1 and TRBJ2-1; the D gene is possibly TRBD2 (6 bases). Germline-derived CDR1 and CDR2 are DFQATT and SNEGSKA (reference sequence). The CDR3 is 13 amino acids. Between the trimmed V and J ends, which lost 5 bases and 0 bases, there was a span of 8 bases. CDR3 nucleotide sequence: TGCAGTGCTGGTAGCGGCTCCTACAATGAGCAGTTCTTC. Protein sequence: CSAGSGSYNEQFF.